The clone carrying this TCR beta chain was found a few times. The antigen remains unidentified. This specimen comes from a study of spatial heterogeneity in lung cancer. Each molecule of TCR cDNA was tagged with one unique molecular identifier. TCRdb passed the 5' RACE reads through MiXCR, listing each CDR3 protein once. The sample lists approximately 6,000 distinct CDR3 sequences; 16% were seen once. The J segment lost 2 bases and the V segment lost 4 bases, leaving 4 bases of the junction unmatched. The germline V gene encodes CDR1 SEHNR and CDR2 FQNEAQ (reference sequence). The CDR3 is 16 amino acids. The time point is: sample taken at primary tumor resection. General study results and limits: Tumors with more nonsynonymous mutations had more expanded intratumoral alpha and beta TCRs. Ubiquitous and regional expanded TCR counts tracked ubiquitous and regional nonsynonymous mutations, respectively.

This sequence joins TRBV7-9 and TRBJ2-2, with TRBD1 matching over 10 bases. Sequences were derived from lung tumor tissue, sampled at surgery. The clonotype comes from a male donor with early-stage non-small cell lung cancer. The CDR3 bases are TGTGCCAGCAGCTCCCGGGACAGGGGTAACACCGGGGAGCTGTTTTTT. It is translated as CASSSRDRGNTGELFF. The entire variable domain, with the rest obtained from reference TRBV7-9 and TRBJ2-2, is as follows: DTGVSQNPRHKITKRGQNVTFRCDPISEHNRLYWYRQTLGQGPEFLTYFQNEAQLEKSRLLSDRFSAERPKGSFSTLEIQRTEQGDSAMYLCASSSRDRGNTGELFFGEGSRLTVL.